This TCR beta chain was found in a study of cytomegalovirus exposure and HLA in healthy donors. The PCR ran on 60 Vbeta and 13 Jbeta primers. Method: immunoSEQ multiplex PCR; TCRdb's copy keeps in-frame clones and lacks some. The sample records tens of thousands of clones, about 73% being singletons. Healthy individuals who donated bone marrow served as the donors. The length of the CDR3 is 15 residues. The V gene's germline CDR1 is SSHAT and CDR2 FNYEAQ (reference sequence). Whole-study results and caveats: Among the sequence variants, a highly shared cluster was likely an artifact of sequencing. There were under 200 TCR beta chains listed as cytomegalovirus-associated. The authors assumed roughly uniform sequencing depth across donors for presence/absence analyses.

Comments on this clone: The antigen is undetermined. The junction departs from germline at one end; a sequencing error may be responsible.

The rearrangement links TRBV7-7 to TRBJ2-1; possible D gene TRBD1, 6 bases. The sample consisted of PBMCs. The sequence was obtained from a man in his forties in good health and CMV-seronegative. The DNA of the CDR3 is TGTGCTAGCAGCCCAACAGGGAGCCGAGGCGATGAGCAGTTCTTC. Its translation is CASSPTGSRGDEQFF.